The clone carrying this T cell receptor beta chain was counted ten times or more. Its specificity is unknown. These data come from a study of CD8 T cells in ankylosing spondylitis. Study-level findings and limits: A motif in TCR beta, a set of 8 or 9 highly homologous variants, appeared characteristic of ankylosing spondylitis blood. Some motif variants were previously reported in reactive arthritis synovial fluid and blood.

Germline-derived CDR1 and CDR2 are SGHVS and FQNEAQ. The CDR3 is made up of 16 amino acids. The germline V and J ends were trimmed by 4 bases and 2 bases, with 12 bases remaining between them. Scientists made TCR beta libraries using quantitative 5'-RACE with molecular barcodes. TCRdb processed the 5' RACE reads anew with MiXCR; each CDR3 protein has one entry. The sample lists some 250,000 distinct CDR3 sequences; about 11% were seen once. The rearrangement links TRBV7-8 to TRBJ2-6; perhaps TRBD1 as D (6 bases). This clonotype was obtained from a male donor with ankylosing spondylitis or in good health (not recorded which). Material for sequencing was blood, either unsorted or a sorted T cell fraction (not recorded which). This CDR3 is CASSSYRVAGANVLTF. In nucleotides, the CDR3 is TGTGCCAGCAGCTCGTACAGGGTTGCTGGGGCCAACGTCCTGACTTTC.